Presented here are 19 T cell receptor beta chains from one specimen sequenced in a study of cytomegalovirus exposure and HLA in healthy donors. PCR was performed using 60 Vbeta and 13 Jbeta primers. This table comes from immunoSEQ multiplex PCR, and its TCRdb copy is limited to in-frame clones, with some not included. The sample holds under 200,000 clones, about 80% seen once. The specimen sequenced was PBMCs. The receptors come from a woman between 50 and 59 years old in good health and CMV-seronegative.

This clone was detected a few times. The CDR3 sequence is CASSLTSGGTYEQYF. In DNA, the CDR3 is TGTGCCAGCAGCTTGACTAGCGGGGGAACCTACGAGCAGTACTTC. This chain connects TRBV9 to TRBJ2-7, with 12 bases matching TRBD2. This CDR3 has 15 amino acids. Germline V lookup: CDR1 SGDLS, CDR2 YYNGEE. V shed 4 bases, J shed 2 bases, and the junction held 4 bases outside the gene matches.

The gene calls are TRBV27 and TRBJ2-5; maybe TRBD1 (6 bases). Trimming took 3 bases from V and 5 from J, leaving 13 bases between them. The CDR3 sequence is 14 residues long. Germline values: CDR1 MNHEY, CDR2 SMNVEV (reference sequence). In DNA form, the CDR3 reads TGTGCCAGCAGTTTGTGGGGCAGGGGTGAGACCCAGTACTTC. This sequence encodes CASSLWGRGETQYF.

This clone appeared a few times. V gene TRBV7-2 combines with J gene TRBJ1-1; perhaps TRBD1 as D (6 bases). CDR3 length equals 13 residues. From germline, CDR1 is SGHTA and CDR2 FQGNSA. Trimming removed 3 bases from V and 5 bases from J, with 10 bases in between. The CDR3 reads CASSFGGFTEAFF. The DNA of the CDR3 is TGTGCCAGCAGCTTTGGGGGCTTTACTGAAGCTTTCTTT.

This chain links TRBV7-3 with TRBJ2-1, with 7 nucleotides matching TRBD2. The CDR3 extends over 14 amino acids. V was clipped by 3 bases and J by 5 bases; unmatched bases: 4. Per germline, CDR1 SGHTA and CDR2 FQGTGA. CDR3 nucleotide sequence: TGTGCCAGCAGCTTGGGAGGGTCGAACAATGAGCAGTTCTTC. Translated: CASSLGGSNNEQFF. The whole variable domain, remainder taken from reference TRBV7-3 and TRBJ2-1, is GAGVSQTPSNKVTEKGKYVELRCDPISGHTALYWYRQSLGQGPEFLIYFQGTGAADDSGLPNDRFFAVRPEGSVSTLKIQRTERGDSAVYLCASSLGGSNNEQFFGPGTRLTVL.

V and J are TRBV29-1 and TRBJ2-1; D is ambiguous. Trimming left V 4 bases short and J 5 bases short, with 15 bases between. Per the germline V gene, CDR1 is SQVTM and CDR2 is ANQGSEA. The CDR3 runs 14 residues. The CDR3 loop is CSVALWQSDNEQFF. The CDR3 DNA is TGCAGCGTTGCTTTGTGGCAATCTGACAATGAGCAGTTCTTC.

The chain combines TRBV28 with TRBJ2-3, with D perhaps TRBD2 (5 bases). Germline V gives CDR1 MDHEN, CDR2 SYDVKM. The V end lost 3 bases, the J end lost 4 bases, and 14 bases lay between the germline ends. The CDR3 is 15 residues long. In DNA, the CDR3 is TGTGCCAGCAGTTTTGGGAGCCTCCGGCCAGATACGCAGTATTTT. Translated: CASSFGSLRPDTQYF.

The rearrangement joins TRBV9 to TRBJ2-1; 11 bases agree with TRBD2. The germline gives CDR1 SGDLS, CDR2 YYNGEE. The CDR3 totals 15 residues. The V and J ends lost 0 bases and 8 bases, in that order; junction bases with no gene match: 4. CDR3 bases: TGTGCCAGCAGCGTAGGTACTAGCGGGAGTGATGAGCAGTTCTTC. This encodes CASSVGTSGSDEQFF.

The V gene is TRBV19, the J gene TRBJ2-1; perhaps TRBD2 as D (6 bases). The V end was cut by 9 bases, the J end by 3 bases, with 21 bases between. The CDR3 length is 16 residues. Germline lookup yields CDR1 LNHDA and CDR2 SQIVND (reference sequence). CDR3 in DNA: TGTGCCAGCCCCGGGGGAGGCGGCCCAATCTACAATGAGCAGTTCTTC. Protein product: CASPGGGGPIYNEQFF.

The CDR3 DNA sequence: TGTGCCAGTAGTATAGATTCCTCTTCGACAGGACCTCGGAACTATGGCTACACCTTC. It yields the protein CASSIDSSSTGPRNYGYTF. This chain joins TRBV19 and TRBJ1-2; possible D gene TRBD1, 6 bases. The length of the CDR3 is 19 residues. Germline V gene sequence: CDR1 LNHDA, CDR2 SQIVND (reference sequence). Trimming pared 0 bases from V and 2 bases from J, leaving 22 bases between.

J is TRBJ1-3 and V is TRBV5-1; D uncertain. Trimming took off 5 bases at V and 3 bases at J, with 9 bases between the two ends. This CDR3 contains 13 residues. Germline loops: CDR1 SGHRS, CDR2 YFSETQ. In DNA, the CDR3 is TGCGCCAGCAGAGCTACCGATGGAAACACCATATATTTT. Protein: CASRATDGNTIYF.

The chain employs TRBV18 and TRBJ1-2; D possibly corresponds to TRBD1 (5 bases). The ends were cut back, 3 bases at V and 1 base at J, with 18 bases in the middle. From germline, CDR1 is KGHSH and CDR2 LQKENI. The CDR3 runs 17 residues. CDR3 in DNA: TGTGCCAGCTCACCTTCTTCTATTAGGGGTTTTAACTATGGCTACACCTTC. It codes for CASSPSSIRGFNYGYTF.

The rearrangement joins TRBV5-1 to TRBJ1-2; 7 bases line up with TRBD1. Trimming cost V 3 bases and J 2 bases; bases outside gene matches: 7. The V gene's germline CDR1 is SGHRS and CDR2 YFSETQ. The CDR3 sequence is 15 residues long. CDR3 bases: TGCGCCAGCAGCTGGGACAGACTTATCAACTATGGCTACACCTTC. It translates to CASSWDRLINYGYTF.

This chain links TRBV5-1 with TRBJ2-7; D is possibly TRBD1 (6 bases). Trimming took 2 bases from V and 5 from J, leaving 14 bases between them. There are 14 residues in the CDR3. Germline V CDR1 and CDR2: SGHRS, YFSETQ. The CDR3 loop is CASSFGQMADEQYF. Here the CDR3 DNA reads TGCGCCAGCAGCTTCGGACAGATGGCTGACGAGCAGTACTTC.

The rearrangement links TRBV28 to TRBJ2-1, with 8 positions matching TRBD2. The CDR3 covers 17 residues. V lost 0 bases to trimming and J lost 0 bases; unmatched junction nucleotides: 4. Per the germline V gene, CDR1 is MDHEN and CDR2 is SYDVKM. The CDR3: CASSLWVAGSSYNEQFF. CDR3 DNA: TGTGCCAGCAGTTTATGGGTAGCGGGGAGCTCCTACAATGAGCAGTTCTTC.

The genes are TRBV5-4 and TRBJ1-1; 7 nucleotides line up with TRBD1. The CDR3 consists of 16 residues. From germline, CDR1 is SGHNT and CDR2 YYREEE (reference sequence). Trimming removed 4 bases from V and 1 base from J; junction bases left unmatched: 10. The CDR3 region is CASSNGGQLTNTEAFF. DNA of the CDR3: TGTGCCAGCAGCAACGGGGGACAGTTGACGAACACTGAAGCTTTCTTT.

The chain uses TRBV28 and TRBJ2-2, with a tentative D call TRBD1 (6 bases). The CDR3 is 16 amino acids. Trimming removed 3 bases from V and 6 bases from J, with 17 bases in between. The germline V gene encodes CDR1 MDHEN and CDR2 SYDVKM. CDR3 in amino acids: CASSFVDSRGSGELFF. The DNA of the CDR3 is TGTGCCAGCAGTTTTGTGGACAGTCGGGGATCCGGGGAGCTGTTTTTT.

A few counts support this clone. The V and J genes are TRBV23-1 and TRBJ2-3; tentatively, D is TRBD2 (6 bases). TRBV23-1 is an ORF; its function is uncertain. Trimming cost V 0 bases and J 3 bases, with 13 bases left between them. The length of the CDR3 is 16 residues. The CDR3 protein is CASSQSRGRGTDTQYF. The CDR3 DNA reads TGCGCCAGCAGTCAATCCCGGGGCCGGGGGACAGATACGCAGTATTTT.

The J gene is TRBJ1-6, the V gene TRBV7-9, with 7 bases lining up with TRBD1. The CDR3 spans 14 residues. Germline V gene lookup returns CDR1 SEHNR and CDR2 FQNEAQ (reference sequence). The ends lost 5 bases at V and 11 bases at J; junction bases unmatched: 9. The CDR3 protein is CASSPKGTGAPLHF. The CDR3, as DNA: TGTGCCAGCAGCCCGAAAGGCACAGGGGCACCCCTCCACTTT.

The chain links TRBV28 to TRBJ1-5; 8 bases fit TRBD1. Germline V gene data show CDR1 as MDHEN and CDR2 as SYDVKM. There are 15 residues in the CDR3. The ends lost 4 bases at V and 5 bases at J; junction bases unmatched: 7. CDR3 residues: CASSSAGTGYQPQHF. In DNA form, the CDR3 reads TGTGCCAGCAGTTCCGCCGGGACAGGTTATCAGCCCCAGCATTTT.